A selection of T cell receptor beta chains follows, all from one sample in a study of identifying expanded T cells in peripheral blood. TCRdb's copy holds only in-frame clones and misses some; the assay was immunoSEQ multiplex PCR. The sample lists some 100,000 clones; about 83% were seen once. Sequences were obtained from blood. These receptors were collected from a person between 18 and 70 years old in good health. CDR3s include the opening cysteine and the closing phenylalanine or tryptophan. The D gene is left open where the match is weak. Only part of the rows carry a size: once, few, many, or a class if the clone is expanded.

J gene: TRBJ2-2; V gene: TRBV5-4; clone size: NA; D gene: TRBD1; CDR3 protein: CASSGRTGVGELFF; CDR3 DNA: TGTGCCAGCAGCGGGAGGACAGGGGTCGGGGAGCTGTTTTTT
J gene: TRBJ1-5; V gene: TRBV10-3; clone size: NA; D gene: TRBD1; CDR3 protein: CAISEGPGGDQPQHF; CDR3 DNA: TGTGCCATCAGTGAGGGTCCAGGGGGTGATCAGCCCCAGCATTTT
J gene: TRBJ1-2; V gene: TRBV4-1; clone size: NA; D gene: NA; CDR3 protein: CASSQDWQPNYGYTF; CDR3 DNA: TGCGCCAGCAGCCAAGATTGGCAGCCTAACTATGGCTACACCTTC
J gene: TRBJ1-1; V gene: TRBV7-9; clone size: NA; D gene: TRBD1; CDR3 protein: CASSLQGARTEAFF; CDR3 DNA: TGTGCCAGCAGCTTACAGGGGGCGAGGACTGAAGCTTTCTTT
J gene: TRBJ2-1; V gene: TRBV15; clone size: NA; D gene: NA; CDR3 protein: CATSRDPGSYNEQFF; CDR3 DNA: TGTGCCACCAGCAGAGATCCAGGGAGTTACAATGAGCAGTTCTTC
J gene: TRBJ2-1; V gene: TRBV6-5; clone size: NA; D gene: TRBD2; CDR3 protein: CATGGGVIYEQFF; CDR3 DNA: TGTGCCACCGGGGGGGGCGTTATATATGAGCAGTTCTTC
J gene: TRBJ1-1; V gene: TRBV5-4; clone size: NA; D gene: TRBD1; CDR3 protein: CASSLGAGGYTEAFF; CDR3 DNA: TGTGCCAGCAGCTTAGGTGCAGGGGGCTACACTGAAGCTTTCTTT
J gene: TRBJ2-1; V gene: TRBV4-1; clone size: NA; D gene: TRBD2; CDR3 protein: CASSQGTSGGFYEQFF; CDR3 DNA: TGCGCCAGCAGCCAAGGGACTAGCGGGGGGTTTTATGAGCAGTTCTTC
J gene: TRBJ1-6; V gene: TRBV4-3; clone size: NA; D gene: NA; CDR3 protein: CASSQDTVNSPLHF; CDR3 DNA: TGCGCCAGCAGCCAAGACACGGTTAATTCACCCCTCCACTTT
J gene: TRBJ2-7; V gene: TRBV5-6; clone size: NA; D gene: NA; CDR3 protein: CASSLDITMGEQYF; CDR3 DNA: TGTGCCAGCAGCTTGGACATAACGATGGGCGAGCAGTACTTC
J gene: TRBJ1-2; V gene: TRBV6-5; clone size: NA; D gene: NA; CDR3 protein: CASSRGGGYTF; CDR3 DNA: TGTGCCAGCAGTAGAGGGGGAGGCTACACCTTC
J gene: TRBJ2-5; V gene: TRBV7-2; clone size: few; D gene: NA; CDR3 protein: CASSLAPEGWQETQYF; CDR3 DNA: TGTGCCAGCAGCTTAGCGCCGGAGGGTTGGCAAGAGACCCAGTACTTC
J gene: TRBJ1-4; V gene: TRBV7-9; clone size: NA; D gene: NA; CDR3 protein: CASSVTSEKLFF; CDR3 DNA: TGTGCCAGCAGCGTTACTAGTGAAAAACTGTTTTTT
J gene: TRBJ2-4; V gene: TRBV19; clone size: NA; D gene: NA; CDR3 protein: CASSIVTEAGAKNIQYF; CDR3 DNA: TGTGCCAGTAGTATTGTTACGGAGGCAGGAGCCAAAAACATTCAGTACTTC
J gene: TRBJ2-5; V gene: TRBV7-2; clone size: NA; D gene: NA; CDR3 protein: CASSRRSEGETQYF; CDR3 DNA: TGTGCCAGCAGCCGGAGGTCCGAGGGAGAGACCCAGTACTTC
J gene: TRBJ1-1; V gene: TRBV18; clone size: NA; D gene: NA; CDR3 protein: CASSPQSGSVTEAFF; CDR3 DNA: TGTGCCAGCTCACCCCAGTCGGGGAGTGTAACTGAAGCTTTCTTT
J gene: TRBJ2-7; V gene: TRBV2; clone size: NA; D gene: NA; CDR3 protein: CASSDPGYRREQYF; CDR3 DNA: TGTGCCAGCAGTGATCCGGGGTACCGGCGGGAGCAGTACTTC
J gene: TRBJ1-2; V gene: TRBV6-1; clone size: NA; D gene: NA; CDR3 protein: CASISIYGYTF; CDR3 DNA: TGTGCCAGCATTTCTATATATGGCTACACCTTC
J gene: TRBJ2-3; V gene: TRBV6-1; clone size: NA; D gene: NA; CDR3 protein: CASSDSPRLSTDTQYF; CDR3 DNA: TGTGCCAGCAGTGATTCCCCCCGGCTCTCCACAGATACGCAGTATTTT
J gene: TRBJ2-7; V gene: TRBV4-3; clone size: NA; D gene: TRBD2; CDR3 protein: CASSLRDGGFSEQYF; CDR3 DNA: TGCGCCAGCAGCCTACGGGACGGGGGGTTTTCCGAGCAGTACTTC
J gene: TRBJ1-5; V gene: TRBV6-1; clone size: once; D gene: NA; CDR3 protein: CASRAGNQPQHF; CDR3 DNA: TGTGCCAGCAGGGCGGGCAATCAGCCCCAGCATTTT
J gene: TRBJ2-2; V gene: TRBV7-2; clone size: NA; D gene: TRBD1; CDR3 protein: CASSLTGPNTGELFF; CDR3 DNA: TGTGCCAGCAGCTTGACAGGGCCGAACACCGGGGAGCTGTTTTTT
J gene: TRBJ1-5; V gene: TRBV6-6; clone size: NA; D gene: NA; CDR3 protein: CASSYSEGVAQHF; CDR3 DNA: TGTGCCAGCAGTTACTCCGAGGGTGTCGCCCAGCATTTT
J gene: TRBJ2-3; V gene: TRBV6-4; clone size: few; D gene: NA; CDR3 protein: CASSEAGGGTDTQYF; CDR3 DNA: TGTGCCAGCAGTGAGGCTGGCGGGGGCACAGATACGCAGTATTTT
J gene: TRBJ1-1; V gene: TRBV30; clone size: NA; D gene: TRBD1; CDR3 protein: CAWLLRNADRGNTEAFF; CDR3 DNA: TGTGCCTGGCTTTTACGGAATGCTGACAGGGGGAACACTGAAGCTTTCTTT
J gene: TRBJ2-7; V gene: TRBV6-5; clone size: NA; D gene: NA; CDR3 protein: CASSKNPEVSEQYF; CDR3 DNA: TGTGCCAGCAGTAAGAATCCGGAAGTCAGCGAGCAGTACTTC